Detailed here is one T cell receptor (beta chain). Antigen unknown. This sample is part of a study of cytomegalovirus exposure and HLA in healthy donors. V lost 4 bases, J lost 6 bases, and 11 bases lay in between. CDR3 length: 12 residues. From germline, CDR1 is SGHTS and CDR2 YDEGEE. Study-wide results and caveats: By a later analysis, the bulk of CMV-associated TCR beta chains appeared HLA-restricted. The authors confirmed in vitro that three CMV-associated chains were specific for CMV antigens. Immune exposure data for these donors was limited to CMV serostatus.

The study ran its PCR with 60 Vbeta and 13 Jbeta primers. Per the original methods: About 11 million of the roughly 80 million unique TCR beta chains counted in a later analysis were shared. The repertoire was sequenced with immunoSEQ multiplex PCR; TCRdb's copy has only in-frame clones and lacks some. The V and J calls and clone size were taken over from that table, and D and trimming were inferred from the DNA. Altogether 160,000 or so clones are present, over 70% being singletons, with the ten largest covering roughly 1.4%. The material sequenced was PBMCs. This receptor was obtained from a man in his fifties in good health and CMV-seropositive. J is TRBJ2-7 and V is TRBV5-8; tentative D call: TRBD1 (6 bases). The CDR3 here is CASSPRGGEQYF. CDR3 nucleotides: TGTGCCAGCAGCCCCAGGGGTGGCGAGCAGTACTTC.